The present T cell receptor beta chain was sequenced within a study of response to subunit inactivated influenza vaccine. TCRdb redid the calling of the RT-PCR reads with MiXCR, one entry per CDR3 protein. Of about 610,000 distinct CDR3 sequences listed, 11% to 15% are singletons. From germline, CDR1 is KGHSH and CDR2 LQKENI. The CDR3 loop spans 15 amino acids. V trimming: 3 bases; J trimming: 7 bases; junction bases outside the gene matches: 8. This clonotype showed up just a few times. The sample consisted of PBMCs from blood, taken 11 to 12 days after vaccination. The clonotype was recovered from a man in his fifties who received an inactivated influenza vaccine. The V call is TRBV18, the J call TRBJ2-1; TRBD1 matches at 8 bases. The CDR3 reads CASSPGQVVGNEQFF. The DNA for the CDR3 is TGTGCCAGCTCACCGGGACAGGTCGTAGGGAATGAGCAGTTCTTC.